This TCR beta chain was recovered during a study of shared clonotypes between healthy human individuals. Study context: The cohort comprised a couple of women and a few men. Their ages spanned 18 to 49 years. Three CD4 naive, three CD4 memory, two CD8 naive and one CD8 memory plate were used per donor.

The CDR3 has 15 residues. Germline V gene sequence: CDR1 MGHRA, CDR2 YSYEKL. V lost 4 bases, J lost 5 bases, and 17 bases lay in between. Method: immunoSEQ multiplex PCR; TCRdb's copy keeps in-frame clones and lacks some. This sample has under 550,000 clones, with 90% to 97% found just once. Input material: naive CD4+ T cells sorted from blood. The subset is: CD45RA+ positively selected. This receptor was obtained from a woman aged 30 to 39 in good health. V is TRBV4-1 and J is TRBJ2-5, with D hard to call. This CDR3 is CASSLSDLVVETQYF. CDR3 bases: TGCGCCAGCAGCCTTTCGGACCTCGTCGTGGAGACCCAGTACTTC.